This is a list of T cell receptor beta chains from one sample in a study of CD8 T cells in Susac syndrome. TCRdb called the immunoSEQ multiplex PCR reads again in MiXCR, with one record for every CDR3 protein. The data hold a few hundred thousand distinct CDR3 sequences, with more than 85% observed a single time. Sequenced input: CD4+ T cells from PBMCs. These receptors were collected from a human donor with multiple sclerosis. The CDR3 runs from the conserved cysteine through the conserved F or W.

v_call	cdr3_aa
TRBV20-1	CSAPLISGTYEQYF
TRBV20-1	CSAGPGTGGYTF
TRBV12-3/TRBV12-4	CASSLRRGGTDTQYF
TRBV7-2	CASSLREPKGVRSKNIQYF
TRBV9	CASSPRTSGADTQYF
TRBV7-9	CASSQGQGEETQYF
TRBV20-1	CSAGQETQYF
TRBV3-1	CASSQDFLSLSNEQFF
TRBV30	CAWKSGVEQYF
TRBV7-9	CASSLYGTGGFNEQFF
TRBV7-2	CASSLLTGTHGNTIYF
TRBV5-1	CASRGGLAGARTYNEQFF
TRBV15	CATSRDSTGQFF
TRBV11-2	CASSSTRSSSYNEQFF
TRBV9	CASSVSLNHPISGYTF
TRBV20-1	CSATKGQGFTDTQYF
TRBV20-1	CSAPGLGGNEQFF
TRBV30	CAWSHPGQRNEKLFF
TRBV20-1	CSAWEEGGQPQHF
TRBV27	CASSSSRGWEKLFF
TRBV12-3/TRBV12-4	CASRDDSGGQETQYF
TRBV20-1	CSARGQAQYGYTF
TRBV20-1	CSARDGQEHSPLHF
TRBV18	CASSPGTGVSQPQHF
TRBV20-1	CSARWPYNEQFF
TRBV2	CASSDPGRVETQYF
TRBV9	CASSVDDYGYTF
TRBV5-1	CASSLQGGNTGELFF
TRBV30	CACRVPTDTQYF
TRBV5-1	CASSLEGRTEAFF
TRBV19	CASSIGRAGDPETQYF
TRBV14	CASSHLGQYNEQFF
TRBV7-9	CASSLHGENTEAFF
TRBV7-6	CASSLAPGYEQYF
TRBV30	CAWSVTGGRNIQYF
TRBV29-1	CSVEDLGLAPTDTQYF
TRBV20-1	CSARQGILADTQYF
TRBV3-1	CASSQVSILQYF
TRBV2	CAQNAFTDTQYF
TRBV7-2	CASSPGQGKFNGYTF